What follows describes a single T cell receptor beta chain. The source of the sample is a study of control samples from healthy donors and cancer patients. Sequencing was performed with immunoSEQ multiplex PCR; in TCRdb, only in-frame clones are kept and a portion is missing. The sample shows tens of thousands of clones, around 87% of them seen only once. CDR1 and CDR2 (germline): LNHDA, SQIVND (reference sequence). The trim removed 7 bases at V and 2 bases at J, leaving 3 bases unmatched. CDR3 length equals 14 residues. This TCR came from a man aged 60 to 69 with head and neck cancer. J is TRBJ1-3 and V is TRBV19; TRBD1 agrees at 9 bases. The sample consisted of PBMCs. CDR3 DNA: TGTGCCAGTAACAGGGGGCCGGCTGGAAACACCATATATTTT. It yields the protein CASNRGPAGNTIYF.